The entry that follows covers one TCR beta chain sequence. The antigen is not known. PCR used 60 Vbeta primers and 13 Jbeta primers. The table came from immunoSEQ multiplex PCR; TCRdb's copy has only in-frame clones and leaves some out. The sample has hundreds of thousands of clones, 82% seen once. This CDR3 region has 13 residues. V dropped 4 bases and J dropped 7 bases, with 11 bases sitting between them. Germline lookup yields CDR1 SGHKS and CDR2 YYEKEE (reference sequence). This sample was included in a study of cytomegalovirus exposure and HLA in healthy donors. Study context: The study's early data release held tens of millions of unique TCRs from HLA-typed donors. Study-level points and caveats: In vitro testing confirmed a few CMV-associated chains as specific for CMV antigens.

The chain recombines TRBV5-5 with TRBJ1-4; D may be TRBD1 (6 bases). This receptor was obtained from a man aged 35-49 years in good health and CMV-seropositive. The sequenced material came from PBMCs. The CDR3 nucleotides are TGTGCCAGCAGCCTCGGGACAAGTGAAAAACTGTTTTTT. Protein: CASSLGTSEKLFF.